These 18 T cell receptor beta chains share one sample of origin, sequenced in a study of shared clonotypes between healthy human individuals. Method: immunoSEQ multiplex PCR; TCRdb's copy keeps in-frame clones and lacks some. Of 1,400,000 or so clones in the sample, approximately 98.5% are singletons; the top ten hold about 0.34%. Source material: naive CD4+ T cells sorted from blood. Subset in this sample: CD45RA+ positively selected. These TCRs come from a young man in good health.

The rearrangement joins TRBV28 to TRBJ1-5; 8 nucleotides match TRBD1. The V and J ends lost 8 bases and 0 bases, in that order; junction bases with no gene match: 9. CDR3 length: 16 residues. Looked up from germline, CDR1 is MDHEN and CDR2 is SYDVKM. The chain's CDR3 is CASLVQDRGSNQPQHF. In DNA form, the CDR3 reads TGTGCCAGCTTAGTACAAGACAGGGGTAGCAATCAGCCCCAGCATTTT.

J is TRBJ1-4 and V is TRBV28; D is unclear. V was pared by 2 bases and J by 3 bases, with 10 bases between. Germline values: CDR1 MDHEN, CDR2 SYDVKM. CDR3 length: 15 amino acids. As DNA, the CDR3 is TGTGCCAGCAGTTTAGTAGGGTTGGCTAATGAAAAACTGTTTTTT. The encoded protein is CASSLVGLANEKLFF.

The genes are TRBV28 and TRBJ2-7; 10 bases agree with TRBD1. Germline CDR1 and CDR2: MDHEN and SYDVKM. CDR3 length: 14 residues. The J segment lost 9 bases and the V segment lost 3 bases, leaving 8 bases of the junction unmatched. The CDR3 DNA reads TGTGCCAGCAGTTTCTTCCGACAGGGGGCAGGGCAGTACTTC. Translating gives CASSFFRQGAGQYF.

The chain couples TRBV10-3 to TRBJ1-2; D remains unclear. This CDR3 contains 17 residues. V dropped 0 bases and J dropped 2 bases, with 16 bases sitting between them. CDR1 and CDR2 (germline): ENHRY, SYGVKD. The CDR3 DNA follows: TGTGCCATCAGTGAGTCCCCCGTAGGAAGCCTAAACTATGGCTACACCTTC. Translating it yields CAISESPVGSLNYGYTF.

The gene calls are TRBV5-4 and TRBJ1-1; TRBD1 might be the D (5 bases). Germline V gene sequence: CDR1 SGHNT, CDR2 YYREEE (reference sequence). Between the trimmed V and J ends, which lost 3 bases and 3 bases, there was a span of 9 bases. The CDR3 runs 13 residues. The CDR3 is CASSWDRYTEAFF. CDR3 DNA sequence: TGTGCCAGCAGCTGGGACCGGTACACTGAAGCTTTCTTT.

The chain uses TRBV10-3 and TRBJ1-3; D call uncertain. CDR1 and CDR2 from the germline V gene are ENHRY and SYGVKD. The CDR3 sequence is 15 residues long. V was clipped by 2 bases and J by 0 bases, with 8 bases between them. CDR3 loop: CAISETYNSGNTIYF. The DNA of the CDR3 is TGTGCCATCAGTGAGACTTACAACTCTGGAAACACCATATATTTT.

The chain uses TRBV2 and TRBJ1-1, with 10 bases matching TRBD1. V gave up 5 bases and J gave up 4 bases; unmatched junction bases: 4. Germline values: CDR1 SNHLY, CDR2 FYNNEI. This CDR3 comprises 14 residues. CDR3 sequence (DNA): TGTGCCAGCAGTAGACAGGGGGCGACCACTGAAGCTTTCTTT. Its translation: CASSRQGATTEAFF.

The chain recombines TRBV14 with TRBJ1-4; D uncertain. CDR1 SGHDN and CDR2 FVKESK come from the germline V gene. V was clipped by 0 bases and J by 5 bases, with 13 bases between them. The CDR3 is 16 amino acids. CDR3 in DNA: TGTGCCAGCAGCCAAGATATCGGAGGCAGAAATGAAAAACTGTTTTTT. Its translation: CASSQDIGGRNEKLFF. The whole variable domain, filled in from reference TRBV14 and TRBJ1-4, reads EAGVTQFPSHSVIEKGQTVTLRCDPISGHDNLYWYRRVMGKEIKFLLHFVKESKQDESGMPNNRFLAERTGGTYSTLKVQPAELEDSGVYFCASSQDIGGRNEKLFFGSGTQLSVL.

The CDR3 region is CSVQGLAGSYEQYF. The CDR3 region has the DNA TGCAGCGTACAGGGACTAGCGGGATCCTACGAGCAGTACTTC. The chain recombines TRBV29-1 with TRBJ2-7; 13 nucleotides line up with TRBD2. The CDR3 sequence is 14 residues long. CDR1 and CDR2 from the germline V gene are SQVTM and ANQGSEA. V trimming: 6 bases; J trimming: 1 base; junction bases outside the gene matches: 3.

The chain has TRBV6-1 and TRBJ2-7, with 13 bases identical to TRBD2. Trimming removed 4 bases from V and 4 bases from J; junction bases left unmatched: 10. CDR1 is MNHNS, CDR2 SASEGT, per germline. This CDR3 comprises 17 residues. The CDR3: CASSARLAGGTGYEQYF. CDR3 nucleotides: TGTGCCAGCAGTGCCCGACTAGCGGGAGGAACGGGGTACGAGCAGTACTTC.

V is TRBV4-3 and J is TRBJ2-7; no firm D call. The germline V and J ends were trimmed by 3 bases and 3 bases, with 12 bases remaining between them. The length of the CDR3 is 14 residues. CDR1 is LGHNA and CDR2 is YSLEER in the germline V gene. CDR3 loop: CASSQASQRYEQYF. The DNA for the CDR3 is TGCGCCAGCAGCCAGGCGTCCCAGCGCTACGAGCAGTACTTC.

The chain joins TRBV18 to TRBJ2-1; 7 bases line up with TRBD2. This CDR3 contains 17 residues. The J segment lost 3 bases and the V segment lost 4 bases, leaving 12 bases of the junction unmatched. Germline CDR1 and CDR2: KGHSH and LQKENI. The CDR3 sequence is CASSRTSAPWDYNEQFF. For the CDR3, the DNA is TGTGCCAGCTCACGGACTAGTGCCCCATGGGACTACAATGAGCAGTTCTTC.

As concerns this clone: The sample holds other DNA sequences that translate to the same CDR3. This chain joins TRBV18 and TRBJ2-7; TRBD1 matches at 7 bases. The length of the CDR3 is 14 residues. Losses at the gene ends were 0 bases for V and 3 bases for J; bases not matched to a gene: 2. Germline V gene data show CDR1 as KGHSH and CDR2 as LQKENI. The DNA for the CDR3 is TGTGCCAGCTCACCACCAGGGGGCGACTACGAGCAGTACTTC. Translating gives CASSPPGGDYEQYF.

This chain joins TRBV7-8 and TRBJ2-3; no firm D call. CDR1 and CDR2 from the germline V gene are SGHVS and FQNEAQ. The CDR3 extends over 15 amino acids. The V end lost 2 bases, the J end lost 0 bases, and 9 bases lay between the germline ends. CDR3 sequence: CASSLRRSSTDTQYF. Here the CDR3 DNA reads TGTGCCAGCAGCTTAAGACGATCTAGCACAGATACGCAGTATTTT.

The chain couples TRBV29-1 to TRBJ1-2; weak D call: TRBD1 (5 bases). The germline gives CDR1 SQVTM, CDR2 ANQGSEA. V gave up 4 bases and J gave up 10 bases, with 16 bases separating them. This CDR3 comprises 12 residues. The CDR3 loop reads CSVVEGLSDYTF. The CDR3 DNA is TGCAGCGTTGTTGAGGGGCTCAGTGACTACACCTTC.

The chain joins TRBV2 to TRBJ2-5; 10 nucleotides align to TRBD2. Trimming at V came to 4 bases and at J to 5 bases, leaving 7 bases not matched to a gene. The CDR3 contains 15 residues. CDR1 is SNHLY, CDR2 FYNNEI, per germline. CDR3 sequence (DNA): TGTGCCAGCAGTGTCTTAGCGGGAGGCGCTGAGACCCAGTACTTC. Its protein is CASSVLAGGAETQYF.

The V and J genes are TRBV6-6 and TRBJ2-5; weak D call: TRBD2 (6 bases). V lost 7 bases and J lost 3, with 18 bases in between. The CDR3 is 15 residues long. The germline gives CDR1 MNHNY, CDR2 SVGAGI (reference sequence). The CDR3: CASTPQPPGEETQYF. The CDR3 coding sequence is TGTGCCAGCACCCCACAACCGCCGGGAGAAGAGACCCAGTACTTC.

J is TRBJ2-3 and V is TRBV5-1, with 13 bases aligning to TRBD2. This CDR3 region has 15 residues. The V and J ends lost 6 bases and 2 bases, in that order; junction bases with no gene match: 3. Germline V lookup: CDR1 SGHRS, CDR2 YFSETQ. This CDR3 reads CASTTSGRDTDTQYF. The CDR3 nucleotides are TGCGCCAGCACTACTAGCGGGAGGGACACAGATACGCAGTATTTT.